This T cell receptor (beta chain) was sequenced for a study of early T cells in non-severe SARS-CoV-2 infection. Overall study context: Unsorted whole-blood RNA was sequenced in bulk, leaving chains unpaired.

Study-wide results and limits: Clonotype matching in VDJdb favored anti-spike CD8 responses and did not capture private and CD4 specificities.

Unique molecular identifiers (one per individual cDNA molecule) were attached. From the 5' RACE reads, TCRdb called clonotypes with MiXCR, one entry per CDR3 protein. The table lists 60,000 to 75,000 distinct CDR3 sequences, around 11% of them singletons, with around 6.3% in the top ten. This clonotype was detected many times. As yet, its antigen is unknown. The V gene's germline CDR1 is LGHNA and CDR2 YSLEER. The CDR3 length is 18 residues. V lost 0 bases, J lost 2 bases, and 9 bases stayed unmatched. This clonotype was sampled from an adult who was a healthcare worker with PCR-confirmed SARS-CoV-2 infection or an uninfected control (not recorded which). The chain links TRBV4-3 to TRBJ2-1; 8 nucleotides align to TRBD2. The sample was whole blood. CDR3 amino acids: CASSQDLNSGIPYNEQFF. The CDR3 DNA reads TGCGCCAGCAGCCAAGATCTAAATAGCGGGATACCCTACAATGAGCAGTTCTTC.